This TCR beta chain was retrieved from a study of cytomegalovirus exposure and HLA in healthy donors. Study information: Earlier work reported 100 million or so unique TCR beta sequences from about 170 million T cells. Early on, a data release was issued that held tens of millions of unique TCRs from HLA-typed donors. Among some 400 genotyped donors, around 77% fell in the Caucasian-associated ancestry cluster. Findings and caveats of the study: For TCR beta chains, V- and J-gene trimming was later linked to a missense DCLRE1C variant.

Of note for this clone: Antigen: not known.

CDR1 is MNHNS and CDR2 is SASEGT in the germline V gene. Losses at the gene ends were 2 bases for V and 10 bases for J; bases not matched to a gene: 7. The length of the CDR3 is 15 residues. Use of 60 Vbeta and 13 Jbeta primers characterized the PCR. Profiled with immunoSEQ multiplex PCR; TCRdb holds only in-frame clones, not every one. Of about 150,000 clones in the sample, roughly 74% are singletons; the top ten hold approximately 2.8%. V gene TRBV6-1 combines with J gene TRBJ1-6; TRBD1 agrees at 8 bases. The sequenced material came from PBMCs. This sequence was found in a man between 18 and 35 years old in good health and CMV-seronegative. The CDR3 loop is CASSELAGGKSPLHF. CDR3 nucleotides: TGTGCCAGCAGTGAATTGGCAGGGGGCAAATCACCCCTCCACTTT.